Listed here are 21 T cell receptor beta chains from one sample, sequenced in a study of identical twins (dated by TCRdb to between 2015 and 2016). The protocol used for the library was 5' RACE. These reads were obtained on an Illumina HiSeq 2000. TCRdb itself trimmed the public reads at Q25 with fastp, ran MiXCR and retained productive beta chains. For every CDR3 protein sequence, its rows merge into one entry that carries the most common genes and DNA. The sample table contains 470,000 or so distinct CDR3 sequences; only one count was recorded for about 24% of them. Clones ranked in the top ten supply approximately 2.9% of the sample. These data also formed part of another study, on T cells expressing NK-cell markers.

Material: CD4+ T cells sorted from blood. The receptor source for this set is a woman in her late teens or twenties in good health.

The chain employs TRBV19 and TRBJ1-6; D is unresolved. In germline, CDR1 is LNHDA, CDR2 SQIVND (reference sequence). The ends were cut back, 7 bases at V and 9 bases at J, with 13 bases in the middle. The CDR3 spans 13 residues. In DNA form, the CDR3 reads TGTGCCAGTAACCAGGATTGGGTTTCACCCCTCCACTTT. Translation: CASNQDWVSPLHF.

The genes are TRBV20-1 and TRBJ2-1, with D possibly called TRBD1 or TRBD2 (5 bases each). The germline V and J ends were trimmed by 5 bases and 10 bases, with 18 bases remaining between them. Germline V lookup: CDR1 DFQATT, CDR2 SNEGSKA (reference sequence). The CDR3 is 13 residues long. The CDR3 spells CSARDPGIPEQFF. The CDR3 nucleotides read TGCAGTGCTCGGGACCCGGGAATCCCCGAGCAGTTCTTC.

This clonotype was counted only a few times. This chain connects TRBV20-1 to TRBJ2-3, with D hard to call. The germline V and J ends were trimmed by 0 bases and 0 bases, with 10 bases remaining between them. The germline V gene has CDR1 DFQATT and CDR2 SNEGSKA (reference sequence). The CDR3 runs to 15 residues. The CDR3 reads CSAREITRSTDTQYF. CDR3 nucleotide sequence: TGCAGTGCTAGAGAAATAACTCGAAGCACAGATACGCAGTATTTT.

Here the CDR3 reads CASRLRPGELFF. The CDR3 bases are TGTGCCAGCAGGTTGCGCCCCGGGGAGCTGTTTTTT. The chain employs TRBV6-2 or TRBV6-3 and TRBJ2-2; D is unresolved. The V end was cut by 6 bases, the J end by 6 bases, with 8 bases between. The length of the CDR3 is 12 residues. Germline V gene lookup returns CDR1 MNHEY and CDR2 SVGEGT.

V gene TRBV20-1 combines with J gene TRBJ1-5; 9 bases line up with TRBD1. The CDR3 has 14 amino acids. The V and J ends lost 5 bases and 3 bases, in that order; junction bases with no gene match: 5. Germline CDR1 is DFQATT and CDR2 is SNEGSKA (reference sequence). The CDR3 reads CSAPGQGLNQPQHF. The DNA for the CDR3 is TGCAGTGCTCCGGGACAGGGCCTCAATCAGCCCCAGCATTTT.

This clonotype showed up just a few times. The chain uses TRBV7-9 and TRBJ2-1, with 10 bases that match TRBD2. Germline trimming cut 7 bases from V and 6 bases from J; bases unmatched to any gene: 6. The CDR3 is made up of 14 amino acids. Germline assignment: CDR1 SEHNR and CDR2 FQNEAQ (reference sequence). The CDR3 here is CASNLAGEGNEQFF. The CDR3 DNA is TGTGCCAGCAATCTAGCGGGGGAAGGCAATGAGCAGTTCTTC. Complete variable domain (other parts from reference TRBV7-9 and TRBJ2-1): DTGVSQNPRHKITKRGQNVTFRCDPISEHNRLYWYRQTLGQGPEFLTYFQNEAQLEKSRLLSDRFSAERPKGSFSTLEIQRTEQGDSAMYLCASNLAGEGNEQFFGPGTRLTVL.

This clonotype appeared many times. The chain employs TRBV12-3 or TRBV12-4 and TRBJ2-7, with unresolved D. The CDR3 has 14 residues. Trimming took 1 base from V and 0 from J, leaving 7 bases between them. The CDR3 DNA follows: TGTGCCAGCAGTTTAGGTCGCAGCTCCTACGAGCAGTACTTC. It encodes CASSLGRSSYEQYF.

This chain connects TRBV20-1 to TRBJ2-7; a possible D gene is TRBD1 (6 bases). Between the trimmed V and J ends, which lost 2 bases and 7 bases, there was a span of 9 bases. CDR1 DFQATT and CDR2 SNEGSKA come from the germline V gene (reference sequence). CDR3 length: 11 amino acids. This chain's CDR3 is CSARMGAEQYF. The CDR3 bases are TGCAGTGCTAGAATGGGGGCTGAGCAGTACTTC.

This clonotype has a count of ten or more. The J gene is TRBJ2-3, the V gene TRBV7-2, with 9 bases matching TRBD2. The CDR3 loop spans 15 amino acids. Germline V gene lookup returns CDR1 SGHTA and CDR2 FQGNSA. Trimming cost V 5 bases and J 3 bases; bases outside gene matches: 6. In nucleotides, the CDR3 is TGTGCCAGCAGCCTAGGAGCGGGAGGAACAGATACGCAGTATTTT. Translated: CASSLGAGGTDTQYF. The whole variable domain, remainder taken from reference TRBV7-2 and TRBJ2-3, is GAGVSQSPSNKVTEKGKDVELRCDPISGHTALYWYRQSLGQGLEFLIYFQGNSAPDKSGLPSDRFSAERTGGSVSTLTIQRTQQEDSAVYLCASSLGAGGTDTQYFGPGTRLTVL.

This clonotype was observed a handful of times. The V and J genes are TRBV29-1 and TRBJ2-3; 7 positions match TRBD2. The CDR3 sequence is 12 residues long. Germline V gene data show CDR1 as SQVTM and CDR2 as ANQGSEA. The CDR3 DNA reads TGCATTTGCGGGAGTGGCACAGATACGCAGTATTTT. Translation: CICGSGTDTQYF.

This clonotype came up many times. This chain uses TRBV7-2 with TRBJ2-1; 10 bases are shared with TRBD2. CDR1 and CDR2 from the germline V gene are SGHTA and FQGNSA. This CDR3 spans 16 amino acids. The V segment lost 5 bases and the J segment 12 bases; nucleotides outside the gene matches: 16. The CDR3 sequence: CASSTEGTSGTIPQFF. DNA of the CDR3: TGTGCCAGCAGCACGGAGGGAACTAGCGGGACCATTCCGCAGTTCTTC.

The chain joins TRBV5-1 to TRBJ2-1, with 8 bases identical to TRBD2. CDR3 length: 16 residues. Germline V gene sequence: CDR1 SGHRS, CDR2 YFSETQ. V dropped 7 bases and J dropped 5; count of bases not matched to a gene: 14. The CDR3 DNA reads TGCGCCAGCGCCCCTAGAAGCGGGAGCGGGAACAATGAGCAGTTCTTC. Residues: CASAPRSGSGNNEQFF.

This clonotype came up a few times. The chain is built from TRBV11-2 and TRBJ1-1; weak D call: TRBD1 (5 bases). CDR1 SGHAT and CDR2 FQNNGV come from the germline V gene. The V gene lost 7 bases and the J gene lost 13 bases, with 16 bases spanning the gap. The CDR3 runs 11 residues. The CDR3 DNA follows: TGTGCCAGCACCTCGAGGGGAAAAGGTTTCTTT. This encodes CASTSRGKGFF.

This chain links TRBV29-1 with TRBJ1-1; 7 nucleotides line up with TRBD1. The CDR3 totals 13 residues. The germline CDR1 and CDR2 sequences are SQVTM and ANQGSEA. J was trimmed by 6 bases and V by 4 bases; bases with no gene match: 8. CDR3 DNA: TGCAGCGTTGGTGTGGCAGGGGGGGCTGAAGCTTTCTTT. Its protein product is CSVGVAGGAEAFF.

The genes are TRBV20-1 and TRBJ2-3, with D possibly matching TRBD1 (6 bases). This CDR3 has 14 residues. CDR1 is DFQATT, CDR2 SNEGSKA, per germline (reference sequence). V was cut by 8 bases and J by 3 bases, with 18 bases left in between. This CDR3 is CSCATGTRTDTQYF. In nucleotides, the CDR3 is TGCAGTTGCGCCACCGGGACAAGAACAGATACGCAGTATTTT.

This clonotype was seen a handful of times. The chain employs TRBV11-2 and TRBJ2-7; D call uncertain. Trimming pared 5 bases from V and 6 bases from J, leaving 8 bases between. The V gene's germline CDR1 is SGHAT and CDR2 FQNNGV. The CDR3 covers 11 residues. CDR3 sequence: CASSPGIEQYF. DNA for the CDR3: TGTGCCAGCAGCCCTGGAATCGAGCAGTACTTC.

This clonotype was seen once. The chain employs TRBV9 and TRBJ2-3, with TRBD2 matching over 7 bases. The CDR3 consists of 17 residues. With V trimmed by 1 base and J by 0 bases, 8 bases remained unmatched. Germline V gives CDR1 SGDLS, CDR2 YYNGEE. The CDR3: CASSVHPSGTSTDTQYF. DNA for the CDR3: TGTGCCAGCAGCGTACACCCTAGCGGAACTAGCACAGATACGCAGTATTTT.

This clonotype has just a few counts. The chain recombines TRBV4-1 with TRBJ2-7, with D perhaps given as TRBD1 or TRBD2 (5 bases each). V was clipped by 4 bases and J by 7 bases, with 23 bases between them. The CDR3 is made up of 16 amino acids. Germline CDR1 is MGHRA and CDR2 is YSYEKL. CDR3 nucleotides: TGCGCCAGCAGCCCGTTTGGGACCCTTGTGGATCGGGAGCAGTACTTC. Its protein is CASSPFGTLVDREQYF.

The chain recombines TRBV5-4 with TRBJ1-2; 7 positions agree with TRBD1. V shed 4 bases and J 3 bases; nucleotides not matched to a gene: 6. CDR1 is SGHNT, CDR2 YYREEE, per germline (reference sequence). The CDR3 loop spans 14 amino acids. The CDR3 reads CASSNPTGDYGYTF. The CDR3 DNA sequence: TGTGCCAGCAGCAACCCTACAGGGGACTATGGCTACACCTTC.

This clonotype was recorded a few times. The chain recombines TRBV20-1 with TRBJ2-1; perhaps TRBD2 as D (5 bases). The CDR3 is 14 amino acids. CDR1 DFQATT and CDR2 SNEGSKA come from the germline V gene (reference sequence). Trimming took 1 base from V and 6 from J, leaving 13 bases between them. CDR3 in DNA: TGCAGTGCTAGAGGAGTCCTGGCGGGCAATGAGCAGTTCTTC. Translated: CSARGVLAGNEQFF.

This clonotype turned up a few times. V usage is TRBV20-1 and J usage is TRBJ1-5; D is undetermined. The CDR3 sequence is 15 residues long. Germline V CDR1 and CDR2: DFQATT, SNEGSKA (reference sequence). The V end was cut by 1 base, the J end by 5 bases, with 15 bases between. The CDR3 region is CSARAGMAGDQPQHF. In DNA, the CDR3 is TGCAGTGCTAGAGCGGGCATGGCGGGCGATCAGCCCCAGCATTTT.